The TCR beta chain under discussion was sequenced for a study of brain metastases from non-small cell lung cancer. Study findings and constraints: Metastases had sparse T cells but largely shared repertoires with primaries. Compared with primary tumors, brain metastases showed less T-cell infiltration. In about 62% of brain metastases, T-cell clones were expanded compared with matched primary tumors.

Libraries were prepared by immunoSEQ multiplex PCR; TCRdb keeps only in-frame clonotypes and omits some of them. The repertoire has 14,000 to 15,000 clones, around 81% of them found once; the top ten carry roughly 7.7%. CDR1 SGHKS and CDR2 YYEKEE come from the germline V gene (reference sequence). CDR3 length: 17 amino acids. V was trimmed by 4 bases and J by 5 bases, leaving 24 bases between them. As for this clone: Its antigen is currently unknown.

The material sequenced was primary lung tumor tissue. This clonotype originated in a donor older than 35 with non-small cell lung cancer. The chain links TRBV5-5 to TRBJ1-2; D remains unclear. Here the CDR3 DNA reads TGTGCCAGCAGCCTATTTTGGACGGATGACTTGGATTATGGCTACACCTTC. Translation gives CASSLFWTDDLDYGYTF.